The 20 T cell receptor beta chains given below trace back to one sample, sequenced in a study of T cell responses to AZD1222 COVID-19 vaccine. Measured with immunoSEQ multiplex PCR; TCRdb has only the in-frame clones, and not every one. The table lists roughly 84,000 clones, about 85% of them singletons, with about 1.6% in the top ten. Sequencing used peripheral blood, obtained on day 0 of AZD1222 vaccination. These receptors all come from an adult in good health.

The chain joins TRBV10-1 to TRBJ2-5; 11 bases match TRBD2. The CDR3 is 15 amino acids. Germline loops: CDR1 WNHNN, CDR2 SYGVQD (reference sequence). Germline trimming cut 6 bases from V and 2 bases from J; bases unmatched to any gene: 5. CDR3 sequence (DNA): TGCGCCAGCAGCCTAGGGACTAGCGGTCAAGAGACCCAGTACTTC. Encoded protein: CASSLGTSGQETQYF.

This sequence joins TRBV27 and TRBJ1-6; a possible D gene is TRBD1 (5 bases). Trimming cost V 7 bases and J 4 bases, with 14 bases left between them. From germline, CDR1 is MNHEY and CDR2 SMNVEV (reference sequence). This CDR3 spans 15 amino acids. The CDR3 here is CASNSRDGYNSPLHF. DNA for the CDR3: TGTGCCAGCAACTCCCGGGACGGGTATAATTCACCCCTCCACTTT.

The chain links TRBV5-1 to TRBJ1-1; D remains unclear. CDR1 and CDR2 (germline): SGHRS, YFSETQ. The germline V and J ends were trimmed by 5 bases and 0 bases, with 11 bases remaining between them. The CDR3 is 14 amino acids. CDR3 DNA: TGCGCCAGCAGTAAACAGAGTCTGAACACTGAAGCTTTCTTT. Translated, it gives CASSKQSLNTEAFF.

CDR3 nucleotide sequence: TGTGCCAGCAGTTCGACAGGATCGACCTACTATGGCTACACCTTC. Translated: CASSSTGSTYYGYTF. The V and J genes are TRBV5-6 and TRBJ1-2; weak D call: TRBD1 (6 bases). This CDR3 comprises 15 residues. The ends were cut back, 5 bases at V and 3 bases at J, with 17 bases in the middle. Germline assignment: CDR1 SGHDT and CDR2 YYEEEE.

CDR3 protein: CASSGNSGFSTDTQYF. The CDR3 nucleotides read TGTGCCAGCAGCGGCAATAGCGGATTTAGCACAGATACGCAGTATTTT. The rearrangement joins TRBV5-5 to TRBJ2-3; a possible D gene is TRBD2 (6 bases). The V gene's germline CDR1 is SGHKS and CDR2 YYEKEE (reference sequence). This CDR3 contains 16 residues. Trimming stripped 4 bases from V and 0 bases from J, with 15 bases between. Full variable domain (missing parts from reference TRBV5-5 and TRBJ2-3): DAGVTQSPTHLIKTRGQQVTLRCSPISGHKSVSWYQQVLGQGPQFIFQYYEKEERGRGNFPDRFSARQFPNYSSELNVNALLLGDSALYLCASSGNSGFSTDTQYFGPGTRLTVL.

V is TRBV29-1 and J is TRBJ2-1, with 8 positions matching TRBD2. Unmatched junction bases numbered 17, after V lost 6 bases and J lost 7 bases. Germline lookup yields CDR1 SQVTM and CDR2 ANQGSEA. This CDR3 contains 16 residues. The CDR3 coding sequence is TGCAGCGTATCGCCCCAACTAGCGGAGTGGGGGAATGAGCAGTTCTTC. Translation gives CSVSPQLAEWGNEQFF.

The CDR3 region is CASSSLSVQGVNVDYGYTF. CDR3 bases: TGTGCCAGCAGTTCCTTATCGGTACAGGGGGTAAATGTTGACTATGGCTACACCTTC. The chain recombines TRBV27 with TRBJ1-2, with TRBD1 matching over 8 bases. In germline, CDR1 is MNHEY, CDR2 SMNVEV (reference sequence). Trimming cost V 4 bases and J 3 bases; bases outside gene matches: 19. This CDR3 has 19 residues.

This clone is medium-sized by share. The rearrangement uses TRBV5-4 and TRBJ2-1, with D possibly being TRBD1 or TRBD2 (5 bases each). CDR3 length: 13 residues. V lost 4 bases, J lost 5 bases, and 10 bases lay in between. CDR1 and CDR2 from the germline V gene are SGHNT and YYREEE (reference sequence). The CDR3 DNA is TGTGCCAGCAGCATGCAGGGAGACAATGAGCAGTTCTTC. Protein sequence: CASSMQGDNEQFF.

This chain uses TRBV14 with TRBJ1-1; no clear D gene. V was cut by 5 bases and J by 2 bases, with 6 bases left in between. The CDR3 totals 12 residues. Germline loops: CDR1 SGHDN, CDR2 FVKESK. Here the CDR3 DNA reads TGTGCCAGCAGCGAGGGTAACACTGAAGCTTTCTTT. It yields the protein CASSEGNTEAFF.

J is TRBJ1-6 and V is TRBV7-9; the match to TRBD1 covers 7 bases. Germline CDR1 reads SEHNR; CDR2 reads FQNEAQ (reference sequence). This CDR3 is built from 14 residues. Unmatched junction bases numbered 10, after V lost 7 bases and J lost 10 bases. The CDR3 loop is CASNNRGEGSPLHF. CDR3 nucleotides: TGTGCCAGCAACAACAGGGGCGAAGGATCACCCCTCCACTTT. Filled out from reference TRBV7-9 and TRBJ1-6, the complete variable domain reads DTGVSQNPRHKITKRGQNVTFRCDPISEHNRLYWYRQTLGQGPEFLTYFQNEAQLEKSRLLSDRFSAERPKGSFSTLEIQRTEQGDSAMYLCASNNRGEGSPLHFGNGTRLTVT.

CDR3 nucleotide sequence: TGTGCCAGCAGTTTAATTAGCAATCAGCCCCAGCATTTT. It is translated as CASSLISNQPQHF. V and J are TRBV27 and TRBJ1-5; D remains unclear. The CDR3 length is 13 residues. Germline-derived CDR1 and CDR2 are MNHEY and SMNVEV (reference sequence). Trimming took off 2 bases at V and 0 bases at J, with 2 bases between the two ends.

J is TRBJ1-4 and V is TRBV28, with D uncertain. In germline, CDR1 is MDHEN, CDR2 SYDVKM. This CDR3 comprises 12 residues. V was shortened by 6 bases and J by 4 bases, with 6 bases between the two germline ends. The CDR3 region is CASRQVNEKLFF. The DNA of the CDR3 is TGTGCCAGCAGGCAGGTTAATGAAAAACTGTTTTTT.

The chain joins TRBV7-9 to TRBJ1-2; 7 bases line up with TRBD1. Germline assignment: CDR1 SEHNR and CDR2 FQNEAQ (reference sequence). This CDR3 comprises 13 residues. The junction had 4 bases not matched to a gene; V was cut back by 5 bases and J by 4 bases. CDR3 protein: CASSPGQAYGYTF. The CDR3 nucleotides are TGTGCCAGCAGCCCAGGACAGGCCTATGGCTACACCTTC.

This clone was seen a few times. The chain employs TRBV7-8 and TRBJ2-3, with 7 positions matching TRBD2. V shed 0 bases and J 8 bases; nucleotides not matched to a gene: 5. CDR3 length equals 14 residues. The V gene's germline CDR1 is SGHVS and CDR2 FQNEAQ. The CDR3 nucleotides read TGTGCCAGCAGCTTAGCGACCGAGCGGGGTACGCAGTATTTT. Its protein product is CASSLATERGTQYF.

The chain combines TRBV6-2 or TRBV6-3 with TRBJ1-1; tentative D call: TRBD1 (6 bases). Germline V gene data show CDR1 as MNHEY and CDR2 as SVGEGT. The CDR3 covers 14 residues. Trimming stripped 0 bases from V and 5 bases from J, with 10 bases between. The CDR3 nucleotides read TGTGCCAGCAGTTACTCCGGGACACAGACTGAAGCTTTCTTT. Its protein is CASSYSGTQTEAFF.

This chain uses TRBV7-2 with TRBJ1-5; D gene ambiguous. The CDR3 contains 15 residues. Trimming shortened V by 0 bases and J by 1 base, and 7 bases separated the two germline ends. Looked up from germline, CDR1 is SGHTA and CDR2 is FQGNSA. Here the CDR3 reads CASSLAFWSNQPQHF. CDR3 nucleotide sequence: TGTGCCAGCAGCTTAGCGTTTTGGAGCAATCAGCCCCAGCATTTT.

The V gene is TRBV2, the J gene TRBJ1-1; D gene ambiguous. Germline lookup yields CDR1 SNHLY and CDR2 FYNNEI. The CDR3 is 16 amino acids. V was trimmed by 1 base and J by 0 bases, leaving 12 bases between them. The CDR3 loop reads CASSEGGVKMNTEAFF. DNA for the CDR3: TGTGCCAGCAGTGAAGGTGGGGTCAAGATGAACACTGAAGCTTTCTTT.

This chain uses TRBV7-9 with TRBJ1-3; D might be TRBD1 (5 bases). The ends were cut back, 5 bases at V and 0 bases at J, with 17 bases in the middle. This CDR3 comprises 17 residues. Germline V gives CDR1 SEHNR, CDR2 FQNEAQ (reference sequence). In DNA, the CDR3 is TGTGCCAGCAGCCCCAAACGGGGGGAAAGCTCTGGAAACACCATATATTTT. Translated: CASSPKRGESSGNTIYF. The full variable domain, in which reference TRBV7-9 and TRBJ1-3 provide the parts outside the CDR3, is DTGVSQNPRHKITKRGQNVTFRCDPISEHNRLYWYRQTLGQGPEFLTYFQNEAQLEKSRLLSDRFSAERPKGSFSTLEIQRTEQGDSAMYLCASSPKRGESSGNTIYFGEGSWLTVV.

This chain links TRBV10-3 with TRBJ2-1; D remains unclear. Germline V gene sequence: CDR1 ENHRY, CDR2 SYGVKD. The CDR3 runs to 13 residues. The V gene lost 4 bases and the J gene lost 12 bases, with 16 bases spanning the gap. CDR3 DNA sequence: TGTGCCATCAGTGCGGCGACTTCGCCGGGGCAGTTCTTC. Translating gives CAISAATSPGQFF.

This chain uses TRBV7-3 with TRBJ2-5; 8 bases match TRBD2. This CDR3 has 17 amino acids. With 4 bases clipped from V and 7 bases from J, the junction kept 17 bases outside the gene matches. CDR1 SGHTA and CDR2 FQGTGA come from the germline V gene. The CDR3 region is CASSSPGLGPPVGTQYF. The DNA for the CDR3 is TGTGCCAGCAGCTCACCGGGACTAGGGCCCCCGGTGGGGACCCAGTACTTC.